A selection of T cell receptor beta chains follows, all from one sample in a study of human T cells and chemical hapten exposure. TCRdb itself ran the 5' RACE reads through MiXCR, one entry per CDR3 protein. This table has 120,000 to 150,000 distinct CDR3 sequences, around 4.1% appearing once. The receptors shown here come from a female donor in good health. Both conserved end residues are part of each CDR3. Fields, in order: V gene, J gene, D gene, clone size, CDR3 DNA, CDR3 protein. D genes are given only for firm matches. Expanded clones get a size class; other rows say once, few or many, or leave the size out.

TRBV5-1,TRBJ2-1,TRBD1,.,TGCGCCAGCAGCTTCCGAAAGGGGGCGAGGGATGAGCAGTTCTTC,CASSFRKGARDEQFF
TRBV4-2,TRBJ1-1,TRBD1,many,TGTGCCAGCAGCCAAGTCCAGGGGGGAGGGGGCAGGGGCACTGAAGCTTTCTTT,CASSQVQGGGGRGTEAFF
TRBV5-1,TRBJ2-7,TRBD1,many,TGCGCCAGCAGCTCTCACAGGGGTTTCGAGCAGTACTTC,CASSSHRGFEQYF
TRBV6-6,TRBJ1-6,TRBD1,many,TGTGCCAGCAGTTACGTTACAGGGGAAGCACCCCTCCACTTT,CASSYVTGEAPLHF
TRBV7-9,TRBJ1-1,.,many,TGTGCCAGCAGCCCAACAGTTAAAGCTTTCTTT,CASSPTVKAFF
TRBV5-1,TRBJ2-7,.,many,TGCGCCAGCAGCTTGGACCCGGGTACCTACGAGCAGTACTTC,CASSLDPGTYEQYF
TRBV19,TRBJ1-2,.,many,TGTGCCAGTAGTATATTGGGTGGCTACACCTTC,CASSILGGYTF
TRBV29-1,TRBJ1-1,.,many,TGCAGCGCCCGAAGTAGGTTGAACACTGAAGCTTTCTTT,CSARSRLNTEAFF
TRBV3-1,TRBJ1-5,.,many,TGTGCCAGCAGCGTCGGTAGGCGAGGTCGGTGGGGCAATCAGCCCCAGCATTTT,CASSVGRRGRWGNQPQHF
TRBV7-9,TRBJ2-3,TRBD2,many,TGTGCCAGCAGCCACTACATCGCGACTAGCGGTTCGCAGTATTTT,CASSHYIATSGSQYF
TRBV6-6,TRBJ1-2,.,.,TGTGCCAGCAGAATAGGACAAAATAACTATGGCTACACCTTC,CASRIGQNNYGYTF
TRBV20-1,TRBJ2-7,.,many,TGCAGTGCTAGAAGACCCCTCTCCTACGAGCAGTACTTC,CSARRPLSYEQYF
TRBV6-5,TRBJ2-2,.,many,TGTGCCAGCAACGGACCCACCGGGGAGCTGTTTTTT,CASNGPTGELFF
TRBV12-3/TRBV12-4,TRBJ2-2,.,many,TGTGCCAGCAGTTCCTGGGGGCCCGGGGAGCTGTTTTTT,CASSSWGPGELFF
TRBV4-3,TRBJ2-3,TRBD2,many,TGCGCCAGCAGCCAAGGCCCAGCGGGGGGGCCGGCAGATACGCAGTATTTT,CASSQGPAGGPADTQYF
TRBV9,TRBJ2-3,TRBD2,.,TGTGCCAGCAGCGACCCTAGCGGGGGGCCAGCAGATACGCAGTATTTT,CASSDPSGGPADTQYF
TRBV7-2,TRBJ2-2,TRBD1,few,TGTGCCAGCAGCTCACGACAGGGCGGCACCGGGGAGCTGTTTTTT,CASSSRQGGTGELFF
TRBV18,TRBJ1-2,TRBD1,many,TGTGCCAGCTCACCCCAGGACAGGGGTTATGGCTACACCTTC,CASSPQDRGYGYTF
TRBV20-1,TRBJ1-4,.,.,TGCAGTGCTGCCGGGACCAGTAATGAAAAACTGTTTTTT,CSAAGTSNEKLFF
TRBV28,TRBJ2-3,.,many,TGTGCCAGTCGCCCTCAGACTAGCACAGATACGCAGTATTTT,CASRPQTSTDTQYF
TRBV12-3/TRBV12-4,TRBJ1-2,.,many,TGTGCCAGCAGTTTCGGGGTCCATAACTATGGCTACACCTTC,CASSFGVHNYGYTF
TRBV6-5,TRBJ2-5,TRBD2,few,TGTGCCAGCAGTTACTCGATGGGGGGGTACCAAGAGACCCAGTACTTC,CASSYSMGGYQETQYF
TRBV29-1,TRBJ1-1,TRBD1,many,TGCAGCGTTGGGCCTCAGACAGGGTTGTCTGAAGCTTTCTTT,CSVGPQTGLSEAFF
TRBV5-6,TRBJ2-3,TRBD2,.,TGTGCCAGCAGCTTGGGACTAGCGGGGGGCCGGTGCACAGATACGCAGTATTTT,CASSLGLAGGRCTDTQYF
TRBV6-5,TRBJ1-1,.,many,TGTGCCAGCAGTATGGGGGGCCGGACTGAAGCTTTCTTT,CASSMGGRTEAFF